The next 8 T cell receptor beta chains were all read from a single sample in a study of blood T cell repertoires in COVID-19. Some clones are missing from TCRdb's copy, which holds only in-frame ones; the method was immunoSEQ multiplex PCR. The sample includes around 240,000 clones, about 87% of them seen just once. The sequenced sample consisted of PBMCs or T cells enriched from blood (not recorded which). The receptor source for this set is a man aged 50 or older who had been exposed to COVID-19.

In its sample, this clone was seen once. The chain uses TRBV2 and TRBJ1-1; TRBD1 might be the D (5 bases). V dropped 4 bases and J dropped 2 bases, with 11 bases sitting between them. Per the germline V gene, CDR1 is SNHLY and CDR2 is FYNNEI. This CDR3 has 14 amino acids. The CDR3 DNA reads TGTGCCAGCAGTGCACAGGTTATTAACACTGAAGCTTTCTTT. Translated: CASSAQVINTEAFF.

This clone occurred a few times. This chain links TRBV28 with TRBJ1-4, with 9 nucleotides matching TRBD1. The V gene's germline CDR1 is MDHEN and CDR2 SYDVKM. The CDR3 sequence is 18 residues long. V was clipped by 1 base and J by 6 bases; unmatched bases: 12. The CDR3 sequence: CASSLYGRTGVSDEKLFF. In DNA form, the CDR3 reads TGTGCCAGCAGTTTATACGGGAGGACAGGGGTTTCGGATGAAAAACTGTTTTTT.

Regarding this clone: The identical CDR3 is also encoded by other nucleotide sequences in the sample. J is TRBJ1-2 and V is TRBV10-3; no reliable D call. Germline V gene lookup returns CDR1 ENHRY and CDR2 SYGVKD. The CDR3 totals 14 residues. V was pared by 3 bases and J by 2 bases, with 10 bases between. The chain's CDR3 is CAISESPENYGYTF. CDR3 nucleotide sequence: TGTGCCATCAGTGAAAGTCCAGAAAACTATGGCTACACCTTC.

Here the CDR3 DNA reads TGCGCCAGCAGCTTGGCAGGGTCGGACACTGAAGCTTTCTTT. Translated: CASSLAGSDTEAFF. This chain links TRBV5-1 with TRBJ1-1, with TRBD1 as a possible D gene (5 bases). The germline V gene has CDR1 SGHRS and CDR2 YFSETQ. Deletions cut 0 bases from V and 3 bases from J, with 9 bases between. The CDR3 consists of 14 residues.

The V gene is TRBV7-3, the J gene TRBJ2-6; tentative D call: TRBD2 (5 bases). The CDR3 has 15 residues. V was clipped by 5 bases and J by 3 bases, with 11 bases between them. Germline V gene sequence: CDR1 SGHTA, CDR2 FQGTGA. In DNA, the CDR3 is TGTGCCAGCAGCCCATCGGCGGGTGGGGCCAACGTCCTGACTTTC. Its translation is CASSPSAGGANVLTF.

As to this clone: The same CDR3 can be traced to other DNA sequences in this sample. The chain joins TRBV5-1 to TRBJ2-5, with D unclear. V lost 0 bases and J lost 2, with 5 bases in between. Germline V gene sequence: CDR1 SGHRS, CDR2 YFSETQ. The CDR3 spans 13 residues. CDR3 loop: CASSLGVQETQYF. CDR3 coding DNA: TGCGCCAGCAGCTTGGGAGTACAAGAGACCCAGTACTTC.

Turning to this clone: Its ends do not fully match the called genes, so a read error is possible. The gene calls are TRBV7-2 and TRBJ2-5, with TRBD2 as a possible D gene (6 bases). Germline CDR1 SGHTA, CDR2 FQGNSA. The CDR3 consists of 14 residues. DNA for the CDR3: TGTGCCAGCAGCTTATTGCGTGGGCGGGGACCTCAACACTTC. Translated, it gives CASSLLRGRGPQHF.

The genes are TRBV20-1 and TRBJ1-3, with 7 bases fitting TRBD1. The V gene's germline CDR1 is DFQATT and CDR2 SNEGSKA (reference sequence). This CDR3 is 11 amino acids long. With V trimmed by 5 bases and J by 8 bases, 3 bases remained unmatched. The CDR3: CSALDRDTIYF. In nucleotides, the CDR3 is TGCAGTGCTCTAGACAGGGACACCATATATTTT.